Listed below are T cell receptor beta chains from one sample, sequenced in a study of glioma-infiltrating T cells after dendritic cell vaccination. Measured with immunoSEQ multiplex PCR; TCRdb has only the in-frame clones, and not every one. The table has some 78,000 clones, 75% to 90% seen once. The sequencing used blood, collected after dendritic cell vaccination. These receptors originate from a human donor with glioblastoma. CDR3s include the opening cysteine and the closing phenylalanine or tryptophan. The order of the fields is D gene, V gene, J gene, CDR3 length, CDR3 DNA, CDR3 protein. The D gene is left open where the match is weak.

D: -; V: TRBV21-1; J: TRBJ1-5; length: 18; DNA: TGTGCCAGCAGAAAAGGTTCGACAGGGGTTTATAGCAATCAGCCCCAGCATTTT; CDR3: CASRKGSTGVYSNQPQHF
D: -; V: TRBV2; J: TRBJ2-7; length: 20; DNA: TGTGCCAGCAGTGAAGCTAAACGCAGGACAGGGACGTTACTAGCGGGCGAGCAGTACTTC; CDR3: CASSEAKRRTGTLLAGEQYF
D: -; V: TRBV7-2; J: TRBJ1-1; length: 15; DNA: TGTGCCAGCAGCTTACAATCGGGAGAAAACACTGAAGCTTTCTTT; CDR3: CASSLQSGENTEAFF
D: -; V: TRBV30; J: TRBJ2-7; length: 14; DNA: TGTGCCTGGAGGGGGGGAGTAGCGCCCTACGAGCAGTACTTC; CDR3: CAWRGGVAPYEQYF
D: TRBD2; V: TRBV28; J: TRBJ2-5; length: 19; DNA: TGTGCCAGCAGTTTCCCGGTTAGCGGGGCGAGGGTCAGTCAGGAGACCCAGTACTTC; CDR3: CASSFPVSGARVSQETQYF
D: -; V: TRBV7-2; J: TRBJ2-5; length: 14; DNA: TGTGCCAGCAGCTTGAGGGGGTCGGGGGAGACCCAGTACTTC; CDR3: CASSLRGSGETQYF
D: -; V: TRBV5-5; J: TRBJ2-7; length: 17; DNA: TGTGCCAGCAGCTTGGATCCTTGGCAGCGGACGTCCCACGAGCAGTACTTC; CDR3: CASSLDPWQRTSHEQYF
D: TRBD2; V: TRBV6-5; J: TRBJ2-5; length: 14; DNA: TGTGCCAGCAGTTACTCGGACGGGAGGGAGACCCAGTACTTC; CDR3: CASSYSDGRETQYF
D: TRBD1; V: TRBV19; J: TRBJ2-2; length: 13; DNA: TGTGCCAGCCGGACAGGAAACACCGGGGAGCTGTTTTTT; CDR3: CASRTGNTGELFF
D: TRBD1; V: TRBV15; J: TRBJ1-5; length: 15; DNA: TGTGCCACCAGGTCTGACAGGGATCTAGTTCAGCCCCAGCATTTT; CDR3: CATRSDRDLVQPQHF
D: -; V: TRBV28; J: TRBJ1-2; length: 16; DNA: TGTGCCAGCACCCTAAAAGGTCCCCCGACAGGCTATGGCTACACCTTC; CDR3: CASTLKGPPTGYGYTF
D: -; V: TRBV7-6; J: TRBJ2-5; length: 12; DNA: TGTGCCAGCGCTGGGGGGCAAGAGACCCAGTACTTC; CDR3: CASAGGQETQYF
D: TRBD2; V: TRBV7-2; J: TRBJ2-7; length: 15; DNA: TGTGCCAGCAGCCCCCGACTAGCGGGAACGTACGAGCAGTACTTC; CDR3: CASSPRLAGTYEQYF
D: -; V: TRBV11-3; J: TRBJ2-2; length: 12; DNA: TGTGCCAGCAGCCGAGGACAGCCGGAGCTGTTTTTT; CDR3: CASSRGQPELFF